This entry concerns a single TCR beta chain. Antigen unknown. This record comes from a study of shared clonotypes between healthy human individuals. Study outcomes and limitations: The study found lower generation probabilities in non-shared clonotypes than in those shared by all four donors. Naive subsets usually exceeded memory subsets in estimated richness. With few donors, the genetic and exposure-history diversity represented was limited.

Naive CD8 isolation took CD45RO-negative cells positively selected for CCR7 and excluded terminally differentiated effector memory CD45RA+ cells. Genomic DNA from each subset was divided evenly over several immunoSEQ plates. This table comes from immunoSEQ multiplex PCR, and its TCRdb copy is limited to in-frame clones, with some not included. The sample has roughly 1,800,000 clones; about 94% are singletons. Sequencing was done on a sample of naive CD8+ T cells sorted from blood. The receptor was derived from a man between 18 and 35 years old in good health.

The CDR3 bases are TGTGCCAGCAGTTTATCAGCCGAGAGGGACACTGAAGCTTTCTTT. This codes for CASSLSAERDTEAFF. The rearrangement uses TRBV28 and TRBJ1-1, with D unresolved. Trimming stripped 1 base from V and 3 bases from J, with 12 bases between. The CDR3 consists of 15 residues. Germline CDR1 MDHEN, CDR2 SYDVKM. Filled out from reference TRBV28 and TRBJ1-1, the complete variable domain reads DVKVTQSSRYLVKRTGEKVFLECVQDMDHENMFWYRQDPGLGLRLIYFSYDVKMKEKGDIPEGYSVSREKKERFSLILESASTNQTSMYLCASSLSAERDTEAFFGQGTRLTVV.